Listed here are 18 T cell receptor beta chains from one sample, sequenced in a study of T-cell memory formation after mild COVID-19. TCRdb re-called the 5' RACE reads with MiXCR, one entry per CDR3 protein. The sample holds about 240,000 distinct CDR3 sequences; over 8.5% are singletons and the top ten take 20% to 25%. Sequencing was done on a sample of PBMCs or a T cell subset sorted from them (not recorded which). The source is a man aged 18 to 30 who had mild COVID-19 (a few samples of this study predate the infection). Cell type and time point are not known.

For this clonotype: It may be a read error: a sequence one base away is much more abundant. CDR3 sequence reads: CASSELNTEAFF. The CDR3 region has the DNA TGTGCCAGCAGCGAGTTGAACACTGAAGCTTTCTTT. The chain joins TRBV6-2 or TRBV6-3 to TRBJ1-1, with D uncertain. Germline V CDR1 and CDR2: MNHEY, SVGEGT. The germline V and J ends were trimmed by 6 bases and 0 bases, with 5 bases remaining between them. The CDR3 runs 12 residues.

This clonotype was counted only a few times. The J gene is TRBJ2-3, the V gene TRBV7-2; 8 positions match TRBD2. Germline V lookup: CDR1 SGHTA, CDR2 FQGNSA. The CDR3 consists of 21 residues. DNA of the CDR3: TGTGCGATCGACCCGGGATTCCCCTCGAGCGGGGGTTGGTACGGCACAGATACGCAGTATTTT. This codes for CAIDPGFPSSGGWYGTDTQYF.

The rearrangement joins TRBV20-1 to TRBJ2-1; the D gene could be TRBD1 or TRBD2 (5 bases each). CDR1 and CDR2 from the germline V gene are DFQATT and SNEGSKA (reference sequence). Between the trimmed V and J ends, which lost 1 base and 2 bases, there was a span of 21 bases. This CDR3 is 18 amino acids long. The CDR3 DNA reads TGCAGTGCTAGAGTTCCCCCGGGGCGCGGTGGGACCTACAATGAGCAGTTCTTC. Translation gives CSARVPPGRGGTYNEQFF.

The chain carries TRBV7-2 and TRBJ2-5; maybe TRBD1 (6 bases). V shed 5 bases and J shed 4 bases, with 14 bases lying between them. Germline V gives CDR1 SGHTA, CDR2 FQGNSA. The CDR3 runs to 14 residues. The CDR3 protein is CASSLQGQGETQYF. CDR3 DNA: TGTGCCAGCAGCCTACAGGGTCAAGGAGAGACCCAGTACTTC.

This clonotype was picked up many times. The chain carries TRBV7-2 and TRBJ2-5; either TRBD1 or TRBD2 may supply D (6 bases each). From germline, CDR1 is SGHTA and CDR2 FQGNSA. Between the trimmed V and J ends, which lost 0 bases and 3 bases, there was a span of 17 bases. This CDR3 spans 17 amino acids. CDR3 in DNA: TGTGCCAGCAGCTTAGCCCCATTCAGGGGAGGAGAAGAGACCCAGTACTTC. This codes for CASSLAPFRGGEETQYF.

Only a few counts were recorded for this clonotype. The chain employs TRBV7-9 and TRBJ1-6; D is unclear. Germline V gene data show CDR1 as SEHNR and CDR2 as FQNEAQ (reference sequence). V dropped 0 bases and J dropped 10 bases, with 16 bases sitting between them. CDR3 length: 16 amino acids. The CDR3, as DNA: TGTGCCAGCAGCTTAGCGAGGATCTCTTCGGGGTCACCCCTCCACTTT. It translates to CASSLARISSGSPLHF. The full variable domain, its missing parts supplied by reference TRBV7-9 and TRBJ1-6, is DTGVSQNPRHKITKRGQNVTFRCDPISEHNRLYWYRQTLGQGPEFLTYFQNEAQLEKSRLLSDRFSAERPKGSFSTLEIQRTEQGDSAMYLCASSLARISSGSPLHFGNGTRLTVT.

Points on this clonotype: A much larger clone differs from this one at a single base, so this may be a read error. DNA of the CDR3: TGTGCCAGCAGCTTATGGACAGATACGCAGTATTTT. This translates into CASSLWTDTQYF. The gene calls are TRBV11-2 and TRBJ2-3, with D uncertain. This CDR3 is 12 amino acids long. CDR1 is SGHAT and CDR2 is FQNNGV in the germline V gene. With 2 bases removed from V and 3 bases from J, the gap between germline ends came to 3 bases.

The chain couples TRBV7-3 to TRBJ1-1; 9 positions agree with TRBD1. CDR1 is SGHTA, CDR2 FQGTGA, per germline. The CDR3 extends over 15 amino acids. The trim removed 5 bases at V and 3 bases at J, leaving 7 bases unmatched. This CDR3 reads CASSTTGGGYTEAFF. CDR3 DNA: TGTGCCAGCAGCACTACAGGGGGCGGGTACACTGAAGCTTTCTTT.

The chain recombines TRBV20-1 with TRBJ2-1; D uncertain. V lost 5 bases and J lost 7, with 21 bases in between. Germline V gene data show CDR1 as DFQATT and CDR2 as SNEGSKA (reference sequence). This CDR3 comprises 15 residues. CDR3 nucleotide sequence: TGCAGTGCTTCTATTGACTTCGGTACGGTTAATGAGCAGTTCTTC. Amino acid sequence: CSASIDFGTVNEQFF.

A word on this clonotype: One end of the junction is discordant with germline, which a read error may explain. The chain couples TRBV18 to TRBJ1-6; D is perhaps TRBD1 (6 bases). From germline, CDR1 is KGHSH and CDR2 LQKENI. This CDR3 contains 15 residues. As DNA, the CDR3 is TGTGCCAGCTCACTTGACAGGACCGCTAATTCACCACTCCACTTT. Protein sequence: CASSLDRTANSPLHF.

The J gene is TRBJ1-4, the V gene TRBV7-9; D is ambiguous. Trimming removed 2 bases from V and 3 bases from J, with 10 bases in between. The germline V gene encodes CDR1 SEHNR and CDR2 FQNEAQ (reference sequence). The CDR3 runs 15 residues. CDR3 residues: CASSLLSTPNEKLFF. In DNA form, the CDR3 reads TGTGCCAGCAGCTTACTGAGTACACCTAATGAAAAACTGTTTTTT.

CDR3 protein: CASSRLAGWGETQYF. Here the CDR3 DNA reads TGTGCCAGCAGCCGCCTGGCCGGGTGGGGGGAGACCCAGTACTTC. V gene TRBV7-2 combines with J gene TRBJ2-5, with D perhaps given as TRBD1 or TRBD2 (5 bases each). Germline values: CDR1 SGHTA, CDR2 FQGNSA. This CDR3 is built from 15 residues. Trimming pared 5 bases from V and 5 bases from J, leaving 18 bases between. Looking up the rest from reference TRBV7-2 and TRBJ2-5 gives the full variable domain: GAGVSQSPSNKVTEKGKDVELRCDPISGHTALYWYRQSLGQGLEFLIYFQGNSAPDKSGLPSDRFSAERTGGSVSTLTIQRTQQEDSAVYLCASSRLAGWGETQYFGPGTRLLVL.

J is TRBJ2-5 and V is TRBV4-2, with a weak D call TRBD2 (6 bases). V was pared by 3 bases and J by 2 bases, with 10 bases between. The CDR3 is made up of 14 amino acids. Germline lookup yields CDR1 LGHNA and CDR2 YNFKEQ. CDR3 DNA sequence: TGTGCCAGCAGCCAGGAGGGGCTACAAGAGACCCAGTACTTC. As protein: CASSQEGLQETQYF.

This clonotype was seen repeatedly, ten times or more. The chain joins TRBV11-2 to TRBJ1-6, with D unresolved. The V and J ends lost 3 bases and 3 bases respectively, with 12 bases between them. The CDR3 runs 16 residues. Germline V gene sequence: CDR1 SGHAT, CDR2 FQNNGV. In DNA form, the CDR3 reads TGTGCCAGCAGCTTCGGGTGGGCACGCTATAATTCACCCCTCCACTTT. Encoded protein: CASSFGWARYNSPLHF.

V is TRBV10-3 and J is TRBJ2-2, with D possibly matching TRBD1 (6 bases). The CDR3 sequence is 13 residues long. Trimming pared 5 bases from V and 7 bases from J, leaving 11 bases between. Per the germline V gene, CDR1 is ENHRY and CDR2 is SYGVKD. DNA for the CDR3: TGTGCCATCAGTCCGACAGGCTTCGGGGAGCTGTTTTTT. This sequence encodes CAISPTGFGELFF.

This clonotype was counted ten times or more. The chain combines TRBV5-6 with TRBJ2-3, with TRBD2 identical over 8 bases. Trimming cost V 4 bases and J 0 bases; bases outside gene matches: 13. The CDR3 extends over 18 amino acids. Germline V gene sequence: CDR1 SGHDT, CDR2 YYEEEE. The CDR3 sequence is CASSRGGADLTSTDTQYF. The CDR3 DNA follows: TGTGCCAGCAGCCGGGGGGGGGCAGACCTGACTAGCACAGATACGCAGTATTTT.

This clonotype was recorded a few times. V is TRBV18 and J is TRBJ1-5; D uncertain. Germline V gives CDR1 KGHSH, CDR2 LQKENI. The CDR3 has 15 residues. Trimming shortened V by 2 bases and J by 5 bases, and 13 bases separated the two germline ends. The CDR3 bases are TGTGCCAGCTCACCATCTGGTGGGGAGGATCAGCCCCAGCATTTT. Its translation: CASSPSGGEDQPQHF.

The chain uses TRBV4-3 and TRBJ2-6; tentatively, D is TRBD1 or TRBD2 (5 bases each). This CDR3 is built from 13 residues. The germline V gene has CDR1 LGHNA and CDR2 YSLEER. V lost 5 bases and J 13 bases, leaving 15 bases between the germline ends. The CDR3 sequence: CASSLAGTWVLTF. CDR3 DNA: TGCGCCAGCAGCTTGGCAGGGACGTGGGTCCTGACTTTC.